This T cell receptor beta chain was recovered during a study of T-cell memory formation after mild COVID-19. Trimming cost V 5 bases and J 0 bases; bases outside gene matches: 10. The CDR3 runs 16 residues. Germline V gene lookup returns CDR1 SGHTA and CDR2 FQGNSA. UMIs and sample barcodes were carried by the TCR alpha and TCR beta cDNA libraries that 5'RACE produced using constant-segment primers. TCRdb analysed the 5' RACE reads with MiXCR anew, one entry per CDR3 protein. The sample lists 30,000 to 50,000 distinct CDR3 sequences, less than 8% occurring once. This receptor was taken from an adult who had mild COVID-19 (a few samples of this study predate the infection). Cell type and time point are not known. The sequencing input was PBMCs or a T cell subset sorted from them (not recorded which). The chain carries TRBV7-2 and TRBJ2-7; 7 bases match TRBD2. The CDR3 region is CASSPPGRLSSYEQYF. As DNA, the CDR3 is TGTGCCAGCAGCCCCCCCGGGAGGCTTAGCTCCTACGAGCAGTACTTC.